These 4 T cell receptor beta chains came from one sample sequenced in a study of CD8 T cells in ankylosing spondylitis. TCRdb passed the 5' RACE reads through MiXCR, listing each CDR3 protein once. There are fewer than 250,000 distinct CDR3 sequences in the sample; about 30% occur only once, and around 4.4% lies in the top ten. Sequencing was done on a sample of blood, either unsorted or a sorted T cell fraction (not recorded which). These receptors all stem from a male donor with ankylosing spondylitis or in good health (not recorded which).

This rearrangement joins TRBV29-1 to TRBJ1-2, with 7 bases matching TRBD1. The V segment lost 4 bases and the J segment 5 bases; nucleotides outside the gene matches: 7. In germline, CDR1 is SQVTM, CDR2 ANQGSEA. The CDR3 is 13 amino acids. The CDR3 region is CSVGVRGPYGYTF. The CDR3 bases are TGCAGCGTTGGAGTTAGGGGGCCTTATGGCTACACCTTC.

This clonotype was counted between two and nine times. The V and J genes are TRBV5-5 and TRBJ2-1, with a possible D match to TRBD1 (5 bases). The CDR3 length is 14 residues. Per germline, CDR1 SGHKS and CDR2 YYEKEE (reference sequence). The V end was cut by 1 base, the J end by 2 bases, with 7 bases between. The CDR3 is CASSLRGPYNEQFF. CDR3 bases: TGTGCCAGCAGCTTGAGGGGCCCCTACAATGAGCAGTTCTTC. The full variable domain, rest sourced from reference TRBV5-5 and TRBJ2-1, is DAGVTQSPTHLIKTRGQQVTLRCSPISGHKSVSWYQQVLGQGPQFIFQYYEKEERGRGNFPDRFSARQFPNYSSELNVNALLLGDSALYLCASSLRGPYNEQFFGPGTRLTVL.

This clonotype was seen a handful of times. The chain recombines TRBV20-1 with TRBJ2-7, with 12 nucleotides matching TRBD2. Losses at the gene ends were 6 bases for V and 5 bases for J; bases not matched to a gene: 5. CDR1 and CDR2 from the germline V gene are DFQATT and SNEGSKA (reference sequence). The CDR3 spans 13 residues. The CDR3 loop reads CSAELAGGDEQYF. DNA of the CDR3: TGCAGTGCGGAACTAGCGGGGGGCGACGAGCAGTACTTC.

This clonotype was found a few times. V and J are TRBV20-1 and TRBJ1-1; 7 positions agree with TRBD1. Germline CDR1 reads DFQATT; CDR2 reads SNEGSKA (reference sequence). There are 12 residues in the CDR3. V gave up 6 bases and J gave up 0 bases; unmatched junction bases: 1. In nucleotides, the CDR3 is TGCAGTGCGGGACAGATGAACACTGAAGCTTTCTTT. Its protein is CSAGQMNTEAFF.